Included here is one TCR beta chain sequence, with context. The source of the sample is a study of blood T cells in healthy people across ages. Sample-barcoded 5' priming and a J-beta primer mix drove a second PCR of 7 to 11 cycles. TCRdb used MiXCR to reprocess the 5' RACE reads, holding one entry per CDR3 protein. The data hold approximately 900,000 distinct CDR3 sequences, with around 29% observed a single time. Trimming cost V 6 bases and J 2 bases, with 21 bases left between them. Germline V gene lookup returns CDR1 SEHNR and CDR2 FQNEAQ (reference sequence). This CDR3 comprises 17 residues. These data were likewise used in another study, on T cells of mothers and their children.

This sequence was found in a woman between 35 and 50 years old in good health. Sequenced: blood. The rearrangement uses TRBV7-9 and TRBJ2-3, with no clear D. CDR3 sequence reads: CASRETGYDHLTDTQYF. The CDR3 DNA follows: TGTGCCAGCAGAGAAACCGGGTACGACCACCTCACAGATACGCAGTATTTT.